The 15 T cell receptor beta chains listed next were all sequenced from one sample in a study of spatial heterogeneity in lung cancer. Their antigens remain unidentified. Noted time point: sample taken at primary tumor resection. Broader study findings: Expanded alpha and beta TCR counts within tumors tracked tumor mutation counts.

TCRdb recomputed calls from the 5' RACE reads with MiXCR, one row per CDR3 protein. The profile shows more than 7,500 distinct CDR3 sequences, about 6% of them singletons. The sample consisted of lung tumor tissue, taken at surgery. The receptors shown here come from a female donor with early-stage non-small cell lung cancer.

This clonotype came up many times. The genes are TRBV19 and TRBJ1-5; TRBD1 agrees at 12 bases. Losses at the gene ends were 5 bases for V and 7 bases for J; bases not matched to a gene: 3. The CDR3 length is 14 residues. Germline-derived CDR1 and CDR2 are LNHDA and SQIVND (reference sequence). The CDR3 coding sequence is TGTGCCAGTAGTGGGACAGGGGGCCGACAGCCCCAGCATTTT. It specifies CASSGTGGRQPQHF.

As for this clonotype: With a much larger clone just one base away, this may be a read error. CDR3 sequence (DNA): TGTGCCAGCTCACTAGGGCAGGGGGCCTACAATGGGCAGTTCTTC. This encodes CASSLGQGAYNGQFF. The chain combines TRBV18 with TRBJ2-1, with 8 bases identical to TRBD1. Germline V lookup: CDR1 KGHSH, CDR2 LQKENI. This CDR3 region has 15 residues.

This clonotype occurred many times. The chain couples TRBV19 to TRBJ1-1; D is uncertain. This CDR3 region has 14 residues. Deletions cut 5 bases from V and 4 bases from J, with 14 bases between. Germline CDR1 LNHDA, CDR2 SQIVND (reference sequence). CDR3: CASSYTGAGTEAFF. CDR3 coding DNA: TGTGCCAGTAGTTACACCGGAGCGGGCACTGAAGCTTTCTTT.

This clonotype was found many times. The chain carries TRBV7-2 and TRBJ1-5, with D uncertain. The CDR3 totals 13 residues. Germline CDR1 SGHTA, CDR2 FQGNSA. V was cut by 4 bases and J by 9 bases, with 13 bases left in between. CDR3 nucleotides: TGTGCCAGCAGCTCCTCGTACCTTGGGCCCCAGCATTTT. Residues: CASSSSYLGPQHF.

Ten or more counts support this clonotype. This chain links TRBV4-1 with TRBJ1-2; 9 bases are a match to TRBD1. Germline-derived CDR1 and CDR2 are MGHRA and YSYEKL. V lost 3 bases to trimming and J lost 5 bases; unmatched junction nucleotides: 7. The CDR3 has 15 residues. CDR3 sequence (DNA): TGCGCCAGCAGCCAGATGCCGACAGGGGGATATGGCTACACCTTC. Protein: CASSQMPTGGYGYTF.

Relative to its sample, this clonotype is medium-sized (0.01 to 0.1%). This chain connects TRBV4-1 to TRBJ2-1; TRBD2 aligns across 13 bases. The J segment lost 8 bases and the V segment lost 1 base, leaving 8 bases of the junction unmatched. The CDR3 sequence is 17 residues long. From germline, CDR1 is MGHRA and CDR2 YSYEKL. The CDR3 loop reads CASSQGRTSGGADEQFF. The CDR3, as DNA: TGCGCCAGCAGCCAAGGCCGAACTAGCGGGGGGGCCGATGAGCAGTTCTTC.

This clonotype was seen at least ten times. One end of the junction fails to match germline, which may point to a read error. The chain couples TRBV30 to TRBJ1-5, with D perhaps TRBD1 (6 bases). Per germline, CDR1 GTSNPN and CDR2 SVGIG (reference sequence). The CDR3 contains 13 residues. The CDR3 DNA reads as TGTGCCTGCAGTGGACAGCCCAATCAGCCCCAGCATTTT. Its protein product is CACSGQPNQPQHF.

This clonotype is deemed medium-sized. The chain combines TRBV19 with TRBJ2-7; 7 bases line up with TRBD1. CDR1 is LNHDA and CDR2 is SQIVND in the germline V gene (reference sequence). Unmatched junction bases numbered 4, after V lost 5 bases and J lost 0 bases. CDR3 length equals 14 residues. DNA for the CDR3: TGTGCCAGTAGTCGCCGGGACAGCTCCTACGAGCAGTACTTC. Its protein is CASSRRDSSYEQYF.

This clonotype showed up many times. The chain employs TRBV30 and TRBJ1-1; D remains unclear. The V end was cut by 0 bases, the J end by 8 bases, with 7 bases between. From germline, CDR1 is GTSNPN and CDR2 SVGIG (reference sequence). The CDR3 is 11 residues long. In DNA form, the CDR3 reads TGTGCCTGGAGTGTACGGCCAGAAGCTTTCTTT. Translating it yields CAWSVRPEAFF.

This clonotype was counted many times. The CDR3 nucleotides are TGCGCCAGCAGCTTTTCGCGGAACACTGAAGCTTTCTTT. This encodes CASSFSRNTEAFF. The chain combines TRBV5-1 with TRBJ1-1; no reliable D call. The CDR3 length is 13 residues. V lost 2 bases and J 1 base, leaving 6 bases between the germline ends. Germline V gene sequence: CDR1 SGHRS, CDR2 YFSETQ.

This clonotype was seen at least ten times. V usage is TRBV27 and J usage is TRBJ2-5, with a tentative D call TRBD2 (6 bases). The V end lost 2 bases, the J end lost 2 bases, and 9 bases lay between the germline ends. Germline V gives CDR1 MNHEY, CDR2 SMNVEV (reference sequence). This CDR3 contains 14 residues. The DNA for the CDR3 is TGTGCCAGCAGTTTAGGGGGGAGGCAAGAGACCCAGTACTTC. It codes for CASSLGGRQETQYF.

The chain joins TRBV7-2 to TRBJ2-5; tentatively, D is TRBD2 (7 bases). V shed 3 bases and J shed 6 bases, with 17 bases lying between them. Germline V gene data show CDR1 as SGHTA and CDR2 as FQGNSA. CDR3 size: 15 residues. The CDR3: CASSLDRGGEKTQYF. The CDR3 nucleotides read TGTGCCAGCAGCTTGGATCGAGGGGGGGAGAAGACCCAGTACTTC.

The sample holds many counts of this clonotype. This sequence joins TRBV30 and TRBJ1-5; 7 nucleotides agree with TRBD1. Germline values: CDR1 GTSNPN, CDR2 SVGIG (reference sequence). This CDR3 spans 14 amino acids. Trimming took 1 base from V and 9 from J; bases not matched to a gene: 9. This chain's CDR3 is CAWSADRDGRPQHF. The CDR3 bases are TGTGCCTGGAGTGCAGACAGGGACGGGAGGCCCCAGCATTTT.

The chain joins TRBV19 to TRBJ1-5, with D unclear. Germline CDR1 is LNHDA and CDR2 is SQIVND (reference sequence). The CDR3 is 12 amino acids. Trimming pared 2 bases from V and 7 bases from J, leaving 6 bases between. The chain's CDR3 is CASSIPLQPQHF. As DNA, the CDR3 is TGTGCCAGTAGTATACCCCTCCAGCCCCAGCATTTT. The variable domain in full, completed from reference TRBV19 and TRBJ1-5, reads DGGITQSPKYLFRKEGQNVTLSCEQNLNHDAMYWYRQDPGQGLRLIYYSQIVNDFQKGDIAEGYSVSREKKESFPLTVTSAQKNPTAFYLCASSIPLQPQHFGDGTRLSIL.

This clonotype was found many times. The chain uses TRBV12-3 or TRBV12-4 and TRBJ2-7; 7 nucleotides match TRBD1. The V segment lost 3 bases and the J segment 6 bases; nucleotides outside the gene matches: 11. The CDR3 length is 15 residues. The CDR3 here is CASSFRQGSSSEQYF. The CDR3 DNA follows: TGTGCCAGCAGTTTCAGACAGGGTTCGTCGTCCGAGCAGTACTTC.